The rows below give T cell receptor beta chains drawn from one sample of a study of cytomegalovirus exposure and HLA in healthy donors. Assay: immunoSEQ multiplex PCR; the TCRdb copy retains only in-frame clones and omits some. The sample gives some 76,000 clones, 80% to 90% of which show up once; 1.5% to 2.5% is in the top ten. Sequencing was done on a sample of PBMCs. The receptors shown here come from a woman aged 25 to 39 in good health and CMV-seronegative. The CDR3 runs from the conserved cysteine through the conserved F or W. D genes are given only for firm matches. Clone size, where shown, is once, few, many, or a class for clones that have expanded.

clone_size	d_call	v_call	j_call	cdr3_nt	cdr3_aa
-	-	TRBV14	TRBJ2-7	TGTGCCAGCAGCCAAGAGACTAACCTCAACTACGAGCAGTACTTC	CASSQETNLNYEQYF
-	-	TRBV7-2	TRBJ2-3	TGTGCCAGCAGCTCAGGACACCCCGGGACAGATACGCAGTATTTT	CASSSGHPGTDTQYF
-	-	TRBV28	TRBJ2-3	TGTGCCAGCAGTTTTGTCGCGGGCACAGATACGCAGTATTTT	CASSFVAGTDTQYF
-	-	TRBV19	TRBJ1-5	TGTGCCAGTAGTATAGGAGATCAGCCCCAGCATTTT	CASSIGDQPQHF
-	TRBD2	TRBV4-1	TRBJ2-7	TGCGCCAGCAGCCAAGGCGCGAGTCTAGCGGGATACTACGAGCAGTACTTC	CASSQGASLAGYYEQYF
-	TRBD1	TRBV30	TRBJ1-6	TGTGCCTGGAGAGCCAGGGGACAGGGGAGGCCACCCCTCCACTTT	CAWRARGQGRPPLHF
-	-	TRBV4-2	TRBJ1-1	TGTGCCAGCAGCCAAAACAGAGTTGGCACTGAAGCTTTCTTT	CASSQNRVGTEAFF
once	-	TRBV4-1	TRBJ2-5	TGCGCCAGCAGCCAAGTCAATTTAGGACTAACTAACCAAGAGACCCAGTACTTC	CASSQVNLGLTNQETQYF
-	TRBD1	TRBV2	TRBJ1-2	TGTGCCAGCAGTCTTGACAGGGTCGGGGGCTACACCTTC	CASSLDRVGGYTF
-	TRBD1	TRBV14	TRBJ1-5	TGTGCCAGCAGACGCCAGGGGGTTGGGAGCAATCAGCCCCAGCATTTT	CASRRQGVGSNQPQHF
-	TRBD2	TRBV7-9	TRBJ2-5	TGTGCCAGCAGCTTAGTCCTCGCTAGCGGGAGAGGCGAGACCCAGTACTTC	CASSLVLASGRGETQYF
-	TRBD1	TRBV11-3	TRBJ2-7	TGTGCCAGCAGCGCCTACTACAGGGGTGGGACCTACGAGCAGTACTTC	CASSAYYRGGTYEQYF
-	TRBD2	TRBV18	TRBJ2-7	TGTGCCAGCTCACGATCCGGGACTAGCGGCTCCTACGAGCAGTACTTC	CASSRSGTSGSYEQYF
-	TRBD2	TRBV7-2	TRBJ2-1	TGTGCCAGCGGCTTATTAGCAGGGAGGGCGGGGGAGCAGTTCTTC	CASGLLAGRAGEQFF
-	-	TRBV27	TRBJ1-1	TGTGCCAGCAGTTACAGACAGGTGAACACTGAAGCTTTCTTT	CASSYRQVNTEAFF
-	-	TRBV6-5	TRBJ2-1	TGTGCCAGCAGTAACGGACTTGAGGAGTTCTTC	CASSNGLEEFF
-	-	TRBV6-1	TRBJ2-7	TGTGCCAGCAGACAGGACCGTCCCTACGAGCAGTACTTC	CASRQDRPYEQYF
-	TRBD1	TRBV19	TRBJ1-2	TGTGCCAGTAGCCCACAGGGGGATCTTCTCTATGGCTACACCTTC	CASSPQGDLLYGYTF
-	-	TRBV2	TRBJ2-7	TGTGCCAGCAGAAGCTTCAGGGTCGGTAAAGCCTACGAGCAGTACTTC	CASRSFRVGKAYEQYF
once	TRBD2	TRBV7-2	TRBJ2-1	TGTGCCAGCAGCTTAGTAGGGACTACCCAGTCCCCCAATGAGCAGTTCTTC	CASSLVGTTQSPNEQFF
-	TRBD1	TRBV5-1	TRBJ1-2	TGCGCCAGCAGCGGACTACAGGGGGCAGAGGGCTACACCTTC	CASSGLQGAEGYTF
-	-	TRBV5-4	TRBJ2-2	TGTGCCAGCAGCTTGGCCATCCTTGCAGGGAGGACCGGGGAGCTGTTTTTT	CASSLAILAGRTGELFF
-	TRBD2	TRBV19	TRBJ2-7	TGTGCCAGTAGCGGGAGGTACGAGCAGTACTTC	CASSGRYEQYF
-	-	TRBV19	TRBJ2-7	TGTGCCAGTGGATCCGGTAGAGGCGAGCAGTACTTC	CASGSGRGEQYF
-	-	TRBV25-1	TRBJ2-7	TGTGCCAGTCGGCAGGCGTCCTACGAGCAGTACTTC	CASRQASYEQYF
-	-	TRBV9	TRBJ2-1	TGTGCCAGCAGCGTAGTGAGGGATGGAAATGAGCAGTTCTTC	CASSVVRDGNEQFF
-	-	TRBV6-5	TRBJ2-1	TGTGCCAGCAGTTTCCGGAGGTGGCGGAATGAGCAGTTCTTC	CASSFRRWRNEQFF
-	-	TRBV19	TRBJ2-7	TGTGCCAGTAGAAATATAGACTCCCTTGGGTACGAGCAGTACTTC	CASRNIDSLGYEQYF
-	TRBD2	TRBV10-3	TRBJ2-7	TGTGCCATCAGTGAGAGGCTAGCGGACTCCTACGAGCAGTACTTC	CAISERLADSYEQYF
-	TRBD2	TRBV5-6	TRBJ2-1	TGTGCCAGCAGCTTGGCCCGGCGGGAGATCTTACATGAGCAGTTCTTC	CASSLARREILHEQFF
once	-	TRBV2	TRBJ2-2	TGTGCCACTTCAAAACCGGGGGGGGAGCTGTTTTTT	CATSKPGGELFF
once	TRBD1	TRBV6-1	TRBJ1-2	TGTGCCAGCAGTGAAGCTGTACAGGGGGCGCAGTATGGCTACACCTTC	CASSEAVQGAQYGYTF
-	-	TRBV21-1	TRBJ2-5	TGTGCCAGCAGCAAAGATACTAGCGGGAGGGTAGAGACCCAGTACTTC	CASSKDTSGRVETQYF
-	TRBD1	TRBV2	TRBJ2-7	TGTGCCAGCAGCGAACGGACAGGGCGCTACGAGCAGTACTTC	CASSERTGRYEQYF
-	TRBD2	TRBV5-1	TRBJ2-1	TGCGCCAGCAGCTTGGCCCGGGCTAGCGGGAGTCTTGAGCAGTTCTTC	CASSLARASGSLEQFF
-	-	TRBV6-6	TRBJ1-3	TGTGCCAGCAGTTCCGGGAGGGGAAACACCATATATTTT	CASSSGRGNTIYF
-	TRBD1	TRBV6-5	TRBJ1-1	TGTGCCAGCAGTTACCGGGACAGGGTCGCGAACACTGAAGCTTTCTTT	CASSYRDRVANTEAFF
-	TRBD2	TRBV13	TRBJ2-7	TGTGCCAGCAGCCCTCGGACTAGCGGGAGGTACGAGCAGTACTTC	CASSPRTSGRYEQYF
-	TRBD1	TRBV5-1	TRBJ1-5	TGCGCCAGCAGCTTGGGGGACAGCAGCAATCAGCCCCAGCATTTT	CASSLGDSSNQPQHF
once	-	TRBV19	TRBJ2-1	TGTGCCAGCGTTCAGGGTAACTACAATGAGCAGTTCTTC	CASVQGNYNEQFF
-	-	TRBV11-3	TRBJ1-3	TGTGCCAGCAGCAAACAACAGGGTACCGGACACACCATATATTTT	CASSKQQGTGHTIYF
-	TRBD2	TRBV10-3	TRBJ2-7	TGTGCCACCGGGGAACTAGCGGGCCCTCAATCCTACGAGCAGTACTTC	CATGELAGPQSYEQYF
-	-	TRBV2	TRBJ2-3	TGTGCCGGTTCCCCGGGACTTCAGAGTCATACGCAGTATTTT	CAGSPGLQSHTQYF
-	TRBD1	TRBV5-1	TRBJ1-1	TGCGCCAGCAGCCTGACAGGGGACACTGAAGCTTTCTTT	CASSLTGDTEAFF